This T cell receptor (beta chain) was observed in a study of identical twins. Study outcomes and limitations: Twins shared out-of-frame alpha sequences with excess low generation probability. In zero-insertion analyses, partial confounding could arise from invariant MAIT and iNKT cells. While abundant cord blood beta clonotypes carried fewer insertions, memory repertoires showed no such pattern.

Worth noting for this clonotype: Its target is not known.

The authors used template switching to add a universal primer site and gave cDNA unique molecular identifiers. TCRdb fed the 5' RACE reads into MiXCR, producing one record per CDR3 protein. The table lists 300,000 to 400,000 distinct CDR3 sequences, 12% of them singletons. After removal of 0 bases from V and 7 bases from J, the junction contained 4 bases not matched to a gene. In germline, CDR1 is MGHRA, CDR2 YSYEKL. This CDR3 region has 14 residues. This sample also belongs to another study, concerning yellow fever vaccine responses in identical twins.

This TCR derives from a woman aged 18 to 35 in good health. This sequence joins TRBV4-1 and TRBJ2-5; 8 bases fit TRBD2. The sequenced sample was CD8+ T cells sorted from blood. The CDR3 loop is CASSQDSGEGTQYF. DNA for the CDR3: TGCGCCAGCAGCCAAGATAGCGGGGAGGGGACCCAGTACTTC.